This entry describes one T cell receptor beta chain. Its antigen is currently unknown. With 6 bases removed from V and 6 bases from J, the gap between germline ends came to 13 bases. Germline CDR1 is MNHNS and CDR2 is SASEGT. This CDR3 contains 13 residues. The data derive from a study of immune evolution from preneoplasia to lung adenocarcinoma. Notes on the study in general: Top clone frequencies peaked in normal lung, apparently declining through invasive adenocarcinoma.

The table came from immunoSEQ multiplex PCR; TCRdb's copy has only in-frame clones and leaves some out. The table has tens of thousands of clones, roughly 68% seen once. The chain recombines TRBV6-1 with TRBJ2-3; the D gene is possibly TRBD1 (6 bases). This TCR came from a person between 55 and 70 years old with lung adenocarcinoma. The sequencing sample was made of FFPE invasive lung adenocarcinoma tissue. This CDR3 is CASSFRGGDTQYF. DNA of the CDR3: TGTGCCAGCAGCTTCAGGGGTGGCGATACGCAGTATTTT.